Each of the 3 T cell receptor beta chains below was sequenced from the same sample in a study of T cells after yellow fever vaccination. Via MiXCR, TCRdb re-called the 5' RACE reads, giving one row per CDR3 protein. This table holds about 260,000 distinct CDR3 sequences, about 5.2% found once. The sample was CD4+ T cells sorted from PBMCs, taken on the day of the yellow fever booster vaccination. The source of these receptors is a man aged 18 to 30 who received the YFV17D yellow fever vaccine.

A few counts support this clonotype. This chain joins TRBV29-1 and TRBJ1-6, with 7 positions matching TRBD1. This CDR3 comprises 11 residues. V lost 1 base, J lost 17 bases, and 5 bases stayed unmatched. Per the germline V gene, CDR1 is SQVTM and CDR2 is ANQGSEA. CDR3 residues: CSVEAGGRIHF. CDR3 coding DNA: TGCAGCGTTGAAGCAGGGGGGCGAATCCACTTT.

There are a few counts of this clonotype. V gene TRBV5-1 combines with J gene TRBJ2-2; 12 nucleotides agree with TRBD2. Germline CDR1 is SGHRS and CDR2 is YFSETQ. The CDR3 runs 18 residues. The V and J ends lost 2 bases and 5 bases, in that order; junction bases with no gene match: 10. The CDR3, as DNA: TGCGCCAGCAGCTTTACTAGCGGGGGGCCGATTTTTACCGGGGAGCTGTTTTTT. Its translation is CASSFTSGGPIFTGELFF.

This clonotype was seen a few times. This chain joins TRBV5-4 and TRBJ2-2; D is perhaps TRBD2 (6 bases). Germline V gene lookup returns CDR1 SGHNT and CDR2 YYREEE (reference sequence). Trimming took off 2 bases at V and 5 bases at J, with 10 bases between the two ends. CDR3 length: 14 amino acids. CDR3 region: CASSLFGRTGELFF. The CDR3 DNA sequence: TGTGCCAGCAGCTTATTTGGGAGGACCGGGGAGCTGTTTTTT.